This T cell receptor beta chain was captured in a study of blood T cell repertoires in COVID-19. Across the whole study: The origin of the acute and convalescent COVID-19 samples was the United States, Italy and Spain. The analysed material was cDNA or gDNA that came from T cells, B-cell-depleted T cells, or PBMCs.

Study processing details: Estimation of nucleated cell counts was performed using reference gene primer amplification. Repertoires were generated with immunoSEQ multiplex PCR, while TCRdb's copy carries only in-frame clones and drops some. V and J calls and clone size are those listed in that table; D and trimming were worked out from the DNA. Among around 250,000 clones listed, less than 90% were seen once. The CDR3 spans 16 residues. The V end was cut by 5 bases, the J end by 1 base, with 18 bases between. The germline V gene encodes CDR1 SGHAT and CDR2 FQNNGV. The sequenced sample was peripheral blood. This receptor was identified in a woman in her forties who had recovered from COVID-19. The chain recombines TRBV11-2 with TRBJ2-7; a weak D match, TRBD2 (6 bases). The CDR3 loop is CASSPLGGKGSYEQYF. The CDR3 DNA reads TGTGCCAGCAGCCCTCTTGGCGGGAAGGGGTCCTACGAGCAGTACTTC.